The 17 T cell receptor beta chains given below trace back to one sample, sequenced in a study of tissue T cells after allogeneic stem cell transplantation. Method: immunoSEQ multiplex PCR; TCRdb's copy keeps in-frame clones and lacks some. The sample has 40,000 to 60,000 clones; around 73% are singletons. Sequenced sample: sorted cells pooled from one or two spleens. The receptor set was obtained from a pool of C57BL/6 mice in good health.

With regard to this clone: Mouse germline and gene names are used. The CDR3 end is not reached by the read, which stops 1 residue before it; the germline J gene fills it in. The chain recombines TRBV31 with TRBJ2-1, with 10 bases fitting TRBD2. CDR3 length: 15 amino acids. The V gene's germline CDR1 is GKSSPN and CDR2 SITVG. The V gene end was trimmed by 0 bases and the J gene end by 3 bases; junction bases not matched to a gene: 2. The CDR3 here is CAWSLGTGVYAEQFF. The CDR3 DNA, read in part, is TGTGCCTGGAGTCTCGGGACTGGGGTCTATGCTGAGCAGTTC.

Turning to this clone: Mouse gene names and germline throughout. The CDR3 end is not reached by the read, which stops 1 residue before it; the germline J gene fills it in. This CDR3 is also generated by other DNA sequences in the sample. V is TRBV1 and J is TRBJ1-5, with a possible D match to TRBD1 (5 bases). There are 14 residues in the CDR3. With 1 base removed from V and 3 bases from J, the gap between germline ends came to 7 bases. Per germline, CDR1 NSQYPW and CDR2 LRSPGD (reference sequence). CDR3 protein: CTCSAGGGNQAPLF. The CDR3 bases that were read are TGCACCTGCAGTGCAGGGGGCGGCAACCAGGCTCCGCTT.

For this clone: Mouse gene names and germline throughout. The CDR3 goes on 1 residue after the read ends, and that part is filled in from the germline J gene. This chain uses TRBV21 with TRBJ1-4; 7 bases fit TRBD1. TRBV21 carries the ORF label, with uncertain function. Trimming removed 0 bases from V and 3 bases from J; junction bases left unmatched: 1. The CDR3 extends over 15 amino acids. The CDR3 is CASSQSGTANERLFF. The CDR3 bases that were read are TGTGCTAGCAGTCAATCGGGGACAGCCAACGAAAGATTATTT.

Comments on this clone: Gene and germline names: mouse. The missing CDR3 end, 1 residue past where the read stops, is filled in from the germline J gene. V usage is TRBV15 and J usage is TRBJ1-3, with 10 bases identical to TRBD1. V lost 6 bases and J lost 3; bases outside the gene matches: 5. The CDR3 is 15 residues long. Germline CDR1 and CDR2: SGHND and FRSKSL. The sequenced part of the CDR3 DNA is TGTGCCAGCAGCCGGACAGGGGGAGGTGGAAATACGCTCTAT. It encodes CASSRTGGGGNTLY. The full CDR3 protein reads CASSRTGGGGNTLYF.

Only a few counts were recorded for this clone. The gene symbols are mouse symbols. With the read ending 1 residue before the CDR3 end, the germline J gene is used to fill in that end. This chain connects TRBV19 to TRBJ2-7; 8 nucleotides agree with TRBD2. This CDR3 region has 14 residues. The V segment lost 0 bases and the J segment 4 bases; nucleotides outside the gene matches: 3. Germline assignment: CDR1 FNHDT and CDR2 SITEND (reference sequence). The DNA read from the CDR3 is TGTGCCAGCAGTATAGGGGGGGGCGCGTATGAACAGTAC. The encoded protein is CASSIGGGAYEQY. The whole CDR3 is CASSIGGGAYEQYF.

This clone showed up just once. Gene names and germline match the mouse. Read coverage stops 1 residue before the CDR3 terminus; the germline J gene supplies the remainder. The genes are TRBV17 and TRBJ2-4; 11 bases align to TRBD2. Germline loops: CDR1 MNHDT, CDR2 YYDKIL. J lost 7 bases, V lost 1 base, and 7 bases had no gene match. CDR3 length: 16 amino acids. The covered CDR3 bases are TGTGCTAGCAGTAGAGGACTGGGGGGGAGTCTGGACACCTTGTAC. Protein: CASSRGLGGSLDTLY. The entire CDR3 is CASSRGLGGSLDTLYF. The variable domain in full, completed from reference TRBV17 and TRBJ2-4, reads DTTVKQNPRYKLARVGKPVNLICSQTMNHDTMYWYQKKPNQAPKLLLFYYDKILNREADTFEKFQSSRPNNSFCSLYIGSAGLEYSAMYLCASSRGLGGSLDTLYFGAGTRLSVL.

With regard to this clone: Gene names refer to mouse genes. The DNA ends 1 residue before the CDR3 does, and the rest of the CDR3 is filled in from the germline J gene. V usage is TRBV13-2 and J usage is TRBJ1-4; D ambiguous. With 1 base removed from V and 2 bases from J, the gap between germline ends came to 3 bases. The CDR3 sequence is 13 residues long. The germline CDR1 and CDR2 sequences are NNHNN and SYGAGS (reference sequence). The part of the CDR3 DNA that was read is TGTGCCAGCGGTGATCGATCCAACGAAAGATTATTT. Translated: CASGDRSNERLF. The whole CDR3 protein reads CASGDRSNERLFF.

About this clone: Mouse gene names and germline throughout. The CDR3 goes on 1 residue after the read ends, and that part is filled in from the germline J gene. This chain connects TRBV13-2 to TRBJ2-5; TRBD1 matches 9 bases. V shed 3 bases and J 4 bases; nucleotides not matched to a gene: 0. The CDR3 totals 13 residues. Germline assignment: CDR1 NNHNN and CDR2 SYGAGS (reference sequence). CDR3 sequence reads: CASGGDREDTQYF. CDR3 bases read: TGTGCCAGCGGTGGGGACAGGGAAGACACCCAGTAC.

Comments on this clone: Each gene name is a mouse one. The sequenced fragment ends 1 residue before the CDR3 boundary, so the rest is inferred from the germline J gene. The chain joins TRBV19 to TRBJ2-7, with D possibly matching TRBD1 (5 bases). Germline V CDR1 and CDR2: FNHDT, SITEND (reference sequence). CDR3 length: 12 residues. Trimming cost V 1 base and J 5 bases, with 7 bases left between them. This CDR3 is CASSIKGNEQYF. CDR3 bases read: TGTGCCAGCAGTATAAAGGGGAATGAACAGTAC. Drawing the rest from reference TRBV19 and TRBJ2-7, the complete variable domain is GGIITQTPKFLIGQEGQKLTLKCQQNFNHDTMYWYRQDSGKGLRLIYYSITENDLQKGDLSEGYDASREKKSSFSLTVTSAQKNEMAVFLCASSIKGNEQYFGPGTRLTVL.

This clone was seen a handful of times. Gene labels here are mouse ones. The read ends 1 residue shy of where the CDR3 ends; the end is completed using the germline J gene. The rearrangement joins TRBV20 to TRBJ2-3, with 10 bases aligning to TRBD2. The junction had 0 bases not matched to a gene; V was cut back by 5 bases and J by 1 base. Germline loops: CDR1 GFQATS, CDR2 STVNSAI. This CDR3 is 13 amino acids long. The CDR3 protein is CGAGTGGAETLYF. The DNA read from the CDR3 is TGTGGTGCTGGGACTGGGGGTGCAGAAACGCTGTAT.

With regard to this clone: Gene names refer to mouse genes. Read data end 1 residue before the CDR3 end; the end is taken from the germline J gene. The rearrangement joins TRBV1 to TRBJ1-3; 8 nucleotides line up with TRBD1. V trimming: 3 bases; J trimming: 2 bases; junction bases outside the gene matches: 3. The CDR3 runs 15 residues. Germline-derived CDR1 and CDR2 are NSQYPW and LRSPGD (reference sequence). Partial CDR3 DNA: TGCACCTGCAGTGCTCTGGACAGGGCTGGAAATACGCTCTAT. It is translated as CTCSALDRAGNTLY. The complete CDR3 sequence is CTCSALDRAGNTLYF. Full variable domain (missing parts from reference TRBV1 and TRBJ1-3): VTLLEQNPRWRLVPRGQAVNLRCILKNSQYPWMSWYQQDLQKQLQWLFTLRSPGDKEVKSLPGADYLATRVTDTELRLQVANMSQGRTLYCTCSALDRAGNTLYFGEGSRLIVV.

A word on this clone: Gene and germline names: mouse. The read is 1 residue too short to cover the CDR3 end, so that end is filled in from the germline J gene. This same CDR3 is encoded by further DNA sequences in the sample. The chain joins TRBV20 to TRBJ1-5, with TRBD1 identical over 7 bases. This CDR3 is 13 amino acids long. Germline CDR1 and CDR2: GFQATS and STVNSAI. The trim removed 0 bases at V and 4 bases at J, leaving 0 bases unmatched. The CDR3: CGARDRGNQAPLF. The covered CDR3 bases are TGTGGTGCTAGGGACAGGGGGAACCAGGCTCCGCTT. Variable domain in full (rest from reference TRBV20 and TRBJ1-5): GALVYQYPRRTICKSGTSMRMECQAVGFQATSVAWYRQSPQKTFELIALSTVNSAIKYEQNFTQEKFPISHPNLSFSSMTVLNAYLEDRGLYLCGARDRGNQAPLFGEGTRLSVL.

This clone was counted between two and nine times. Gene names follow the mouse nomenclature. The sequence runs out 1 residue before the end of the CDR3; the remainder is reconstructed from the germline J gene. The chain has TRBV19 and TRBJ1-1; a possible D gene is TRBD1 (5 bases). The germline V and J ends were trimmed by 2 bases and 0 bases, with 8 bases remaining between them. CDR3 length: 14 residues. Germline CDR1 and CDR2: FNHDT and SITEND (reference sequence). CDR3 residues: CASSIQGANTEVFF. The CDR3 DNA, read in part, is TGTGCCAGCAGTATTCAGGGTGCAAACACAGAAGTCTTC. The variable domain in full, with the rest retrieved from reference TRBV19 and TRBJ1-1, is GGIITQTPKFLIGQEGQKLTLKCQQNFNHDTMYWYRQDSGKGLRLIYYSITENDLQKGDLSEGYDASREKKSSFSLTVTSAQKNEMAVFLCASSIQGANTEVFFGKGTRLTVV.

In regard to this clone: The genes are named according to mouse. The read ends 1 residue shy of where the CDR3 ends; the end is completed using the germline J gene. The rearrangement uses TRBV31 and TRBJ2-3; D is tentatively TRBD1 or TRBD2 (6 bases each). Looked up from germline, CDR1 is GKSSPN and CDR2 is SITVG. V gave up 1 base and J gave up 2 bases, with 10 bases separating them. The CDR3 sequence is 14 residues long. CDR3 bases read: TGTGCCTGGAGTCAACGGGGGCTTGCAGAAACGCTGTAT. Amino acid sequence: CAWSQRGLAETLY. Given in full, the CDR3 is CAWSQRGLAETLYF.

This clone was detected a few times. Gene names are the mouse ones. The CDR3 sequence: CASSSGGALEQYF. The CDR3 DNA, read in part, is TGTGCAAGCAGCTCTGGGGGGGCGCTTGAACAGTAC. The V call is TRBV16, the J call TRBJ2-7; 10 nucleotides line up with TRBD2. The read gets to within 1 residue of the CDR3 end, and the germline J gene fills in the rest. Germline CDR1 and CDR2: SGHSA and FRNQAP. V was clipped by 4 bases and J by 6 bases; unmatched bases: 3. This CDR3 has 13 amino acids.

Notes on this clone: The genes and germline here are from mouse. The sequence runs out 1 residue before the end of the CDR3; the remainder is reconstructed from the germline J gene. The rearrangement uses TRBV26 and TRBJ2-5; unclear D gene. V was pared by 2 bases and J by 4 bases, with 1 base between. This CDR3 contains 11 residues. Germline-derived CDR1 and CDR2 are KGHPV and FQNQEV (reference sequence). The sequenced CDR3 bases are TGTGCCAGCAGTCTGAAAGACACCCAGTAC. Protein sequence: CASSLKDTQY. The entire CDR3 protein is CASSLKDTQYF.

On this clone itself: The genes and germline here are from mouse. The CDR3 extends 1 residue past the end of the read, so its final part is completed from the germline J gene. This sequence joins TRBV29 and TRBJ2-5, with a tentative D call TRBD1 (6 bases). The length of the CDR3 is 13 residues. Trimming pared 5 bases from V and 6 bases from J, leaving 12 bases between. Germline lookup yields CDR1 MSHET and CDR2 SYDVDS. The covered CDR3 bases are TGTGCTAGCAGTCGTACAGGGAGGGACACCCAGTAC. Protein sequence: CASSRTGRDTQY. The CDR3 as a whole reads CASSRTGRDTQYF. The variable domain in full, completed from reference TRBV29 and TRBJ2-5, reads DMKVTQMPRYLIKRMGENVLLECGQDMSHETMYWYRQDPGLGLQLIYISYDVDSNSEGDIPKGYRVSRKKREHFSLILDSAKTNQTSVYFCASSRTGRDTQYFGPGTRLLVL.